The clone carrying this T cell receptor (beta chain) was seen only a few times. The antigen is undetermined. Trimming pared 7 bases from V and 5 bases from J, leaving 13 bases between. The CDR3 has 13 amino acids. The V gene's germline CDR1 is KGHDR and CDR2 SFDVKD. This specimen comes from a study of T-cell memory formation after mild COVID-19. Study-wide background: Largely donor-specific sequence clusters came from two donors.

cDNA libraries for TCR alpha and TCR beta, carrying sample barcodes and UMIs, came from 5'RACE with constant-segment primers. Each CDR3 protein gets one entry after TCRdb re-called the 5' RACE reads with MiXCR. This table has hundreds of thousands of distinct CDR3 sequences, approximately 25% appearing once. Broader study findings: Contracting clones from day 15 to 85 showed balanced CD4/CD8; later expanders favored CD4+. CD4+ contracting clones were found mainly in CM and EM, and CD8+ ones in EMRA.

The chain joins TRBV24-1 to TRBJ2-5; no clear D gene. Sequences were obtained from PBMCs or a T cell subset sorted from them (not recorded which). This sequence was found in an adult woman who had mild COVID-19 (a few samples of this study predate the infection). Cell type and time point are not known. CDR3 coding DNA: TGTGCCACCAGCCTCCGGGCCCCGGAGACCCAGTACTTC. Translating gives CATSLRAPETQYF.